This TCR beta chain was observed in a study of identical twins (dated by TCRdb to 2016 to 2017). With respect to the entire study: The study deep-sequenced TCR alpha and beta repertoires from monozygotic twins, unrelated adults of various ages and cord blood to test whether fetal clonotypes persist. Replicate twin experiments were performed at different times using different library preparation protocols to rule out contamination. Broader findings and caveats from the paper: Abundant cord blood beta clonotypes had fewer insertions, young adult naive repertoires showed a similar but weaker trend, and memory repertoires showed no such trend. Invariant T cells such as MAIT and iNKT could partly confound zero-insertion analyses, although diverse VJ usage argued against such confounding for most clonotypes. Because the same donors could not be followed over many years, conclusions were based on cross-sectional statistical analysis. A weaker excess of twin sharing was found in beta out-of-frame sequences because the signal-to-noise ratio was lowered by fewer shared sequences. In monozygotic twins, out-of-frame TCR alpha sharing was systematically underestimated by recombination models, although the models agreed with sharing between unrelated individuals. Out-of-frame TCR alpha sequences shared between twins showed an excess of low generation-probability sequences compared with coincidental sharing between unrelated individuals.

From cysteine to phenylalanine, the CDR3 is 15 amino acids long. Solely the CDR3 DNA is kept, with 45 bases framed from the first base. Via the germline V gene (reference sequence), CDR1 is SEHNR and CDR2 FQNEAQ. For this chain, trimming is 5 bases at the V end and 1 base at the J end, and the number of junction bases without a gene match is 5. Concerning this clonotype itself: Its antigen is not yet known. No base quality values were provided; no much bigger clone lies one nucleotide off.

Every donor was a healthy Caucasian. The twin cohort consisted of three pairs of female monozygotic twins, all aged about 18 to 29 years. CD4+ and CD8+ T cell populations were isolated with positive isolation kits from Invitrogen. The library was obtained by 5' RACE. This sample was sequenced with an Illumina HiSeq 2000. A universal primer binding site was introduced by template switching, and a unique molecular identifier was present in the final cDNA, enabling accurate counting of TCR cDNA molecules. Specific primers in the conserved constant-segment region were used to synthesize first-strand cDNA for TCR alpha and beta chains. To control for contamination, each cDNA library was double barcoded with a SMART-Mk sample barcode plus Illumina barcodes. TruSeq adapter sequences, together with Illumina sample barcodes, were added in two successive PCR steps. The Illumina HiSeq platform was used with custom primers to sequence TCR alpha and beta cDNA libraries. The paper's data handling went like this. Unique molecular identifiers were extracted from raw reads with MiGEC, and CDR3 positions were determined with MiXCR. For each individual, recombination models were inferred using an EM algorithm with the repgenHMM and IGoR tools. Shared clonotypes were analyzed with the tcR package in R, and sharing was normalized by the product of cloneset sizes. Out-of-frame nonproductive sequences were analyzed to study raw recombination free of thymic and clonal selection effects. TCRdb trimmed public reads at Q25 via fastp, called clones via MiXCR and kept in-frame beta chains. Each entry merges the rows of one CDR3 protein and shows their most common DNA and genes. TCRdb, rather than the study authors, made the V and J calls. The table for this sample lists a few hundred thousand distinct CDR3 sequences; approximately 7.1% of them were counted only once. 14% to 15% of the sample lies in the top ten.

These sequences were also reported in another study, on T cells expressing NK-cell markers. That second publication adds: Seven or eight donors provided sorted CD3+CD56+NKG2C+, CD3+CD56+NKG2C- and CD3+CD56-NKG2C+ T-cell subsets, whose TCR beta-chain repertoires were profiled. Among the eight sequenced donors, seven were HCMV-seropositive and one was HCMV-seronegative. To restrict sorting to alphabetaTCR-expressing T cells, an anti-gammadeltaTCR antibody was added in several experiments. In several donors, the dominant CD3+CD56+NKG2C+ clonotypes were found to rank among the top 10 CD8+ clonotypes and to make up roughly 1.0-7.5% of CD8+ T cells. Those dominant clonotypes were again the most abundant among CD3+CD56-NKG2C+ cells in four donors, at 28.3-60.1%. Whether the expanded NKG2C-expressing T cell clones were specific for HCMV antigens remained unclear. All eight donors whose samples were sequenced were randomly selected healthy volunteers, three of them men and five women. To determine HCMV serostatus, a commercial ELISA kit was used to detect HCMV-specific IgG in serum. Reads were demultiplexed and grouped by UMI with MIGEC, and clonotypes were assembled and quantified with MiTCR. To exclude erroneous sequences, any TCR cDNA sequence not supported by at least two reads was discarded. The tcR package was used for downstream repertoire analysis, and clonotypes were matched across fractions by CDR3 nucleotide sequence plus V segment. VDJmatch was used to annotate antigen specificity against VDJdb, with one amino acid substitution in CDR3 permitted.

Here the chain combines TRBV7-9 and TRBJ2-4; 7 nucleotides in the junction match TRBD1. What was sequenced was CD8+ T cells sorted from blood. The receptor was isolated from a woman aged 18-29 years in good health. The base sequence is TGTGCCAGCAGCCACGGGACAGTTGCCAAAAACATTCAGTACTTC. Its protein reads: CASSHGTVAKNIQYF.